The next 19 T cell receptor beta chains were all read from a single sample in a study of identical twins. TCRdb passed the 5' RACE reads through MiXCR, listing each CDR3 protein once. The sample contains under 1 million distinct CDR3 sequences, 9% to 15% of which appear only once. These sequences were also reported in another study, on yellow fever vaccine responses in identical twins.

Sequencing was done on a sample of PBMCs. These receptors were obtained from a woman younger than 30 in good health.

There are many counts of this clonotype. The chain is built from TRBV6-5 and TRBJ2-2, with 9 bases matching TRBD1. The CDR3 covers 18 residues. Germline V gene lookup returns CDR1 MNHEY and CDR2 SVGAGI. Unmatched junction bases numbered 12, after V lost 2 bases and J lost 5 bases. This CDR3 is CASSYRQVGQGRTGELFF. The CDR3 nucleotides are TGTGCCAGCAGTTACCGACAGGTCGGACAGGGGCGGACCGGGGAGCTGTTTTTT.

This sequence joins TRBV5-1 and TRBJ1-2; the D is unclear. V was cut by 0 bases and J by 10 bases, with 13 bases left in between. CDR1 is SGHRS, CDR2 YFSETQ, per germline. CDR3 length equals 13 residues. The DNA of the CDR3 is TGCGCCAGCAGCTTGGTGCTCAACGGAGACTACACCTTC. Translated: CASSLVLNGDYTF.

The V call is TRBV12-3 or TRBV12-4, the J call TRBJ2-1; D might be TRBD1 (5 bases). The germline V and J ends were trimmed by 3 bases and 6 bases, with 18 bases remaining between them. This CDR3 contains 16 residues. The CDR3 is CASSFVVAQGRNEQFF. The CDR3 DNA sequence: TGTGCCAGCAGTTTTGTCGTGGCGCAGGGCCGCAATGAGCAGTTCTTC.

This clonotype was counted between two and nine times. This chain joins TRBV5-6 and TRBJ2-1; 9 bases line up with TRBD1. The length of the CDR3 is 18 residues. V trimming: 4 bases; J trimming: 0 bases; junction bases outside the gene matches: 11. Per the germline V gene, CDR1 is SGHDT and CDR2 is YYEEEE. As DNA, the CDR3 is TGTGCCAGCAGCCGGGGACAGGGCCCCATCCCCTCCTACAATGAGCAGTTCTTC. Protein: CASSRGQGPIPSYNEQFF.

This clonotype was observed once. The CDR3 region is CSALAGGRTNEQFF. The CDR3 coding sequence is TGCAGTGCCCTAGCGGGAGGGCGGACCAATGAGCAGTTCTTC. The chain couples TRBV20-1 to TRBJ2-1, with 12 bases matching TRBD2. Germline values: CDR1 DFQATT, CDR2 SNEGSKA (reference sequence). Trimming cost V 6 bases and J 6 bases; bases outside gene matches: 6. The CDR3 has 14 residues.

The chain carries TRBV4-1 and TRBJ2-1; no clear D gene. The CDR3 runs to 18 residues. The germline gives CDR1 MGHRA, CDR2 YSYEKL. Trimming shortened V by 6 bases and J by 0 bases, and 21 bases separated the two germline ends. The CDR3 sequence: CASRSPSREGLSYNEQFF. CDR3 DNA sequence: TGCGCCAGCAGATCACCCTCGAGAGAAGGTCTCTCCTACAATGAGCAGTTCTTC.

This clonotype was picked up a small number of times. The chain uses TRBV29-1 and TRBJ2-2; no reliable D call. The CDR3 has 12 residues. Germline CDR1 and CDR2: SQVTM and ANQGSEA. Trimming pared 2 bases from V and 9 bases from J, leaving 10 bases between. The CDR3 coding sequence is TGCAGCGTTGAACTTAATCCGAGGGAGCTGTTTTTT. Its protein product is CSVELNPRELFF.

This chain connects TRBV2 to TRBJ1-6, with unresolved D. The CDR3 runs 12 residues. V gave up 7 bases and J gave up 8 bases, with 9 bases separating them. From germline, CDR1 is SNHLY and CDR2 FYNNEI. The CDR3 nucleotides read TGTGCCAGCAACGTGAGGGATTCACCCCTCCACTTT. Translated: CASNVRDSPLHF. The entire variable domain, with the rest obtained from reference TRBV2 and TRBJ1-6, is as follows: EPEVTQTPSHQVTQMGQEVILRCVPISNHLYFYWYRQILGQKVEFLVSFYNNEISEKSEIFDDQFSVERPDGSNFTLKIRSTKLEDSAMYFCASNVRDSPLHFGNGTRLTVT.

This clonotype was detected only once. The chain is built from TRBV12-2 and TRBJ2-4; the D segment call TRBD1 is taken from the table without a DNA check. TRBV12-2 is given as a pseudogene. This CDR3 spans 18 amino acids. The CDR3, as DNA: TGTGCAAGTCGCTTAGCGGAAGGGGGAACCCTAGCCAAAAACATTCAGTACTTC. It yields the protein CASRLAEGGTLAKNIQYF.

This clonotype was observed many times. At one boundary the junction diverges from the germline segment, which might be a read error. J is TRBJ2-7 and V is TRBV7-2; D is unresolved. The CDR3 is 13 amino acids. The germline CDR1 and CDR2 sequences are SGHTA and FQGNSA. For the CDR3, the DNA is TGCGCCAGCAGCCTGGCACTTAGCTACGAGCAGTACTTC. Residues: CASSLALSYEQYF.

Only a few counts were recorded for this clonotype. The chain couples TRBV15 to TRBJ2-7; possibly TRBD1 for D (8 bases). V lost 0 bases and J 4 bases, leaving 19 bases between the germline ends. This CDR3 has 17 residues. Looked up from germline, CDR1 is LNHNV and CDR2 is YYDKDF (reference sequence). The CDR3 DNA reads TGTGCCACCAGCAGAGATCTCGGAACAGGGGGGGCGTACGAGCAGTACTTC. Its translation is CATSRDLGTGGAYEQYF.

V is TRBV6-5 and J is TRBJ1-1; D remains unclear. The CDR3 extends over 16 amino acids. V shed 0 bases and J shed 6 bases, with 17 bases lying between them. CDR1 is MNHEY and CDR2 is SVGAGI in the germline V gene. CDR3 DNA sequence: TGTGCCAGCAGTTACTCGATTAGTGCGCTCGGCGCTGAAGCTTTCTTT. Encoded protein: CASSYSISALGAEAFF.

This clonotype was observed a few times. The chain is built from TRBV7-2 and TRBJ2-3; the match to TRBD1 covers 7 bases. Germline CDR1 SGHTA, CDR2 FQGNSA. This CDR3 is 15 amino acids long. With 2 bases clipped from V and 5 bases from J, the junction kept 7 bases outside the gene matches. The CDR3 is CASSLLGTVGDTQYF. CDR3 nucleotides: TGTGCCAGCAGCTTATTAGGGACAGTAGGAGATACGCAGTATTTT.

The V gene is TRBV24-1, the J gene TRBJ2-3; D ambiguous. The CDR3 extends over 19 amino acids. With 3 bases removed from V and 5 bases from J, the gap between germline ends came to 26 bases. The germline V gene encodes CDR1 KGHDR and CDR2 SFDVKD. CDR3 nucleotide sequence: TGTGCCACCAGTGATCCACGGTCGTCGGCAGCAAGGAGTCGAGATACGCAGTATTTT. This encodes CATSDPRSSAARSRDTQYF.

This clonotype was counted a few times. The chain joins TRBV19 to TRBJ2-1, with D maybe TRBD1 (5 bases). The germline V gene has CDR1 LNHDA and CDR2 SQIVND (reference sequence). The CDR3 spans 14 residues. The V and J ends lost 3 bases and 3 bases respectively, with 9 bases between them. CDR3 amino acids: CASSMVGDYNEQFF. In nucleotides, the CDR3 is TGTGCCAGTAGTATGGTAGGGGACTACAATGAGCAGTTCTTC.

The sample holds a few counts of this clonotype. The CDR3 protein is CASSTDRGIEAFF. Here the CDR3 DNA reads TGTGCCAGCAGCACGGACAGGGGTATTGAAGCTTTCTTT. The genes are TRBV7-9 and TRBJ1-1, with TRBD1 identical over 9 bases. The CDR3 extends over 13 amino acids. Germline lookup yields CDR1 SEHNR and CDR2 FQNEAQ (reference sequence). The V segment lost 5 bases and the J segment 7 bases; nucleotides outside the gene matches: 5.

V usage is TRBV12-3 or TRBV12-4 and J usage is TRBJ2-2; 10 nucleotides agree with TRBD1. The CDR3 totals 15 residues. After removal of 7 bases from V and 2 bases from J, the junction contained 4 bases not matched to a gene. CDR3 in amino acids: CASIDRGLNTGELFF. CDR3 coding DNA: TGTGCCAGCATCGACAGGGGGCTCAACACCGGGGAGCTGTTTTTT.

There are many counts of this clonotype. The chain uses TRBV7-2 and TRBJ2-7; 13 nucleotides line up with TRBD2. CDR3 length: 16 amino acids. CDR1 and CDR2 from the germline V gene are SGHTA and FQGNSA. J gave up 2 bases and V 2 bases, and 3 bases lay outside the gene matches. The CDR3 protein is CASSLTGTSGTYEQYF. The CDR3 region has the DNA TGTGCCAGCAGCTTAACCGGGACTAGCGGGACCTACGAGCAGTACTTC.

Only a few counts were recorded for this clonotype. The chain employs TRBV7-9 and TRBJ2-2; TRBD2 is a possible D gene (6 bases). This CDR3 has 16 residues. CDR1 and CDR2 (germline): SEHNR, FQNEAQ (reference sequence). Trimming removed 1 base from V and 2 bases from J, with 11 bases in between. CDR3 coding DNA: TGTGCCAGCAGCTTAGTCGGGGGTTCAAACACCGGGGAGCTGTTTTTT. Encoded protein: CASSLVGGSNTGELFF.